This TCR beta chain was captured by sequencing in a study of blood T cell repertoires in COVID-19. Study-wide context: Researchers got acute and convalescent COVID-19 samples from the United States, Italy and Spain.

In the study's own analysis: It was from reference gene primer amplification that nucleated cell counts were estimated. Assay used: immunoSEQ multiplex PCR; TCRdb lists only in-frame clones, some missing. V, J and clone size were drawn from that table, and D and trimming were deduced from the DNA. The sample contains around 94,000 clones, 87% of which appear only once. This receptor was identified in a middle-aged man with active COVID-19. The specimen was peripheral blood.

The CDR3: CASSQQGGNTEAFF. The CDR3 DNA sequence: TGCGCCAGCAGCCAGCAAGGCGGAAACACTGAAGCTTTCTTT. The V gene is TRBV4-1, the J gene TRBJ1-1; D gene unclear. Germline CDR1 MGHRA, CDR2 YSYEKL. The length of the CDR3 is 14 residues. With 3 bases removed from V and 2 bases from J, the gap between germline ends came to 10 bases.